This TCR beta chain was recorded in a study of vaccination effects on CD4 cells after COVID-19. Across the whole study: The median interval between the second dose and post-vaccine sampling was 72 days.

Study conclusions and caveats: There was marked clonal contraction among infection- and vaccine-induced clones late after vaccination.

The method was immunoSEQ multiplex PCR; TCRdb's version includes in-frame clones alone and lacks a portion of them. The sample yields fewer than 40,000 clones, 82% seen once. As concerns this clone: Its antigen is unknown.

CD4+ T cells specific for antigen were expanded with viral peptide pools by the ViraFEST assay before sequencing. CD4+ T cells were isolated after 10 days of culture. BNT162b2 vaccine or mRNA-1273 vaccine was given to participants in two doses. Both day 3 and day 7 saw half the medium replaced with IL-2 medium. The CDR3 sequence is 16 residues long. The V gene's germline CDR1 is LNHDA and CDR2 SQIVND (reference sequence). V lost 5 bases and J lost 4, with 20 bases in between. The chain has TRBV19 and TRBJ1-2; D uncertain. The input for sequencing was CD4+ T cells from PBMCs cultured with HCoV-NL63 spike peptides, taken after COVID-19 vaccination. The clonotype originates from a human donor who received a COVID-19 vaccine. Some clones in this sample may be carry-over from other donors' samples. The CDR3 DNA sequence: TGTGCCAGTAGTCGATTCGGGCGGGCGCGATTCTATGGCTACACCTTC. Translated, it gives CASSRFGRARFYGYTF. Together with reference TRBV19 and TRBJ1-2, the CDR3 gives the full variable domain: DGGITQSPKYLFRKEGQNVTLSCEQNLNHDAMYWYRQDPGQGLRLIYYSQIVNDFQKGDIAEGYSVSREKKESFPLTVTSAQKNPTAFYLCASSRFGRARFYGYTFGSGTRLTVV.